Listed here are 27 T cell receptor beta chains from one sample, sequenced in a study of blood T cell repertoires in COVID-19. Assay: immunoSEQ multiplex PCR; the TCRdb copy retains only in-frame clones and omits some. Seen here are hundreds of thousands of clones, about 90% observed once, and the top ten hold about 6%. The sequenced material came from PBMCs or T cells enriched from blood (not recorded which). These receptors all stem from a woman in her 30s with acute COVID-19.

The rearrangement uses TRBV19 and TRBJ1-2; 10 bases align to TRBD1. Germline assignment: CDR1 LNHDA and CDR2 SQIVND (reference sequence). With V trimmed by 4 bases and J by 4 bases, 6 bases remained unmatched. This CDR3 is built from 15 residues. The CDR3 reads CASSTRQGAAYGYTF. The CDR3 coding sequence is TGTGCCAGTAGTACCAGACAGGGGGCGGCCTATGGCTACACCTTC. The full variable domain, rest sourced from reference TRBV19 and TRBJ1-2, is DGGITQSPKYLFRKEGQNVTLSCEQNLNHDAMYWYRQDPGQGLRLIYYSQIVNDFQKGDIAEGYSVSREKKESFPLTVTSAQKNPTAFYLCASSTRQGAAYGYTFGSGTRLTVV.

V gene TRBV9 combines with J gene TRBJ2-3, with 12 bases matching TRBD2. Germline CDR1 reads SGDLS; CDR2 reads YYNGEE. This CDR3 is 16 amino acids long. V shed 0 bases, J shed 3 bases, and the junction held 2 bases outside the gene matches. The CDR3 DNA reads as TGTGCCAGCAGCGTAGGACTAGCGGGAGAAACAGATACGCAGTATTTT. This gives the protein CASSVGLAGETDTQYF.

The chain recombines TRBV5-1 with TRBJ2-1; 10 bases are a match to TRBD2. This CDR3 region has 19 residues. Germline CDR1 SGHRS, CDR2 YFSETQ. V shed 4 bases, J shed 8 bases, and the junction held 21 bases outside the gene matches. CDR3 region: CASSPGGLAGVRWNDEQFF. In DNA, the CDR3 is TGCGCCAGCAGCCCTGGCGGGCTAGCGGGAGTAAGGTGGAACGATGAGCAGTTCTTC.

V gene TRBV11-3 combines with J gene TRBJ2-7, with D perhaps matching TRBD2 (6 bases). Germline CDR1 and CDR2: SGHNT and YENEEA. This CDR3 is built from 15 residues. The germline V and J ends were trimmed by 5 bases and 3 bases, with 17 bases remaining between them. CDR3 sequence (DNA): TGTGCCAGCAGCCCCGGGAGCGATCCTGGCTACGAGCAGTACTTC. Translated: CASSPGSDPGYEQYF.

J is TRBJ2-3 and V is TRBV5-5; 13 positions agree with TRBD2. The CDR3 consists of 16 residues. J gave up 4 bases and V 0 bases, and 2 bases lay outside the gene matches. The germline V gene has CDR1 SGHKS and CDR2 YYEKEE (reference sequence). DNA for the CDR3: TGTGCCAGCAGCTTGGGGACTAGCGGGGGACCAGATACGCAGTATTTT. Translated: CASSLGTSGGPDTQYF. The variable domain in full, with the rest retrieved from reference TRBV5-5 and TRBJ2-3, is DAGVTQSPTHLIKTRGQQVTLRCSPISGHKSVSWYQQVLGQGPQFIFQYYEKEERGRGNFPDRFSARQFPNYSSELNVNALLLGDSALYLCASSLGTSGGPDTQYFGPGTRLTVL.

The chain links TRBV7-9 to TRBJ2-1, with 9 bases lining up with TRBD2. This CDR3 comprises 16 residues. Germline V gene data show CDR1 as SEHNR and CDR2 as FQNEAQ (reference sequence). J gave up 2 bases and V 7 bases, and 9 bases lay outside the gene matches. The CDR3 region is CASNAGSGGPYNEQFF. The CDR3 DNA is TGTGCCAGCAACGCCGGTAGCGGGGGACCCTACAATGAGCAGTTCTTC.

The chain recombines TRBV7-9 with TRBJ1-4, with a tentative D call TRBD1 (5 bases). CDR1 and CDR2 from the germline V gene are SEHNR and FQNEAQ (reference sequence). V lost 5 bases to trimming and J lost 4 bases, with 11 bases between them. This CDR3 is built from 14 residues. CDR3 region: CASSMGHVNEKLFF. The CDR3 bases are TGTGCCAGCAGCATGGGGCACGTTAATGAAAAACTGTTTTTT.

This rearrangement joins TRBV2 to TRBJ1-1; D is unresolved. The CDR3 loop spans 11 amino acids. Germline V CDR1 and CDR2: SNHLY, FYNNEI. V was pared by 3 bases and J by 9 bases, with 8 bases between. Here the CDR3 DNA reads TGTGCCAGCAGTGATTCGGTCCAAGCTTTCTTT. Translating it yields CASSDSVQAFF.

The J gene is TRBJ2-3, the V gene TRBV29-1; 11 bases align to TRBD2. Trimming took 7 bases from V and 0 from J; bases not matched to a gene: 3. The CDR3 contains 14 residues. From germline, CDR1 is SQVTM and CDR2 ANQGSEA. The CDR3, as DNA: TGCAGCGGGGTAGCGGGGGGGAGCACAGATACGCAGTATTTT. Its protein product is CSGVAGGSTDTQYF.

V usage is TRBV18 and J usage is TRBJ2-7; D may be TRBD2 (5 bases). CDR3 length: 16 amino acids. Trimming stripped 2 bases from V and 1 base from J, with 15 bases between. The germline CDR1 and CDR2 sequences are KGHSH and LQKENI. CDR3 amino acids: CASSPSTSWGSYEQYF. DNA for the CDR3: TGTGCCAGCTCACCAAGTACTAGTTGGGGATCCTACGAGCAGTACTTC. Using reference TRBV18 and TRBJ2-7 for the parts outside the CDR3, the full variable domain is NAGVMQNPRHLVRRRGQEARLRCSPMKGHSHVYWYRQLPEEGLKFMVYLQKENIIDESGMPKERFSAEFPKEGPSILRIQQVVRGDSAAYFCASSPSTSWGSYEQYFGPGTRLTVT.

The rearrangement links TRBV18 to TRBJ2-3, with a possible D match to TRBD1 (6 bases). In germline, CDR1 is KGHSH, CDR2 LQKENI. Trimming left V 4 bases short and J 1 base short, with 12 bases between. This CDR3 has 15 amino acids. The CDR3 sequence is CASSLRDIGTDTQYF. The CDR3 DNA is TGTGCCAGCTCACTCCGGGACATCGGCACAGATACGCAGTATTTT. Combining the CDR3 with reference TRBV18 and TRBJ2-3 gives the whole variable domain NAGVMQNPRHLVRRRGQEARLRCSPMKGHSHVYWYRQLPEEGLKFMVYLQKENIIDESGMPKERFSAEFPKEGPSILRIQQVVRGDSAAYFCASSLRDIGTDTQYFGPGTRLTVL.

This clone showed up just a few times. V gene TRBV19 combines with J gene TRBJ1-5; D remains ambiguous. CDR1 is LNHDA, CDR2 SQIVND, per germline (reference sequence). The ends were cut back, 1 base at V and 5 bases at J, with 12 bases in the middle. This CDR3 is built from 15 residues. In nucleotides, the CDR3 is TGTGCCAGTAGTATAGGGCCCCGGCGGGATCAGCCCCAGCATTTT. Protein sequence: CASSIGPRRDQPQHF.

The rearrangement uses TRBV3-1 (or the pseudogene TRBV3-2) and TRBJ2-2; 11 bases fit TRBD1. Germline CDR1 and CDR2: LGHDT and YNNKEL (reference sequence). The CDR3 extends over 15 amino acids. V lost 4 bases, J lost 7 bases, and 5 bases stayed unmatched. CDR3: CASSLGQGAIGELFF. As DNA, the CDR3 is TGTGCCAGCAGCCTCGGACAGGGGGCTATCGGGGAGCTGTTTTTT.

J is TRBJ2-7 and V is TRBV29-1, with a tentative D call TRBD1 (5 bases). Trimming stripped 6 bases from V and 2 bases from J, with 14 bases between. CDR3 length equals 13 residues. Germline V gives CDR1 SQVTM, CDR2 ANQGSEA. This CDR3 reads CSVEKTETYEQYF. CDR3 sequence (DNA): TGCAGCGTCGAGAAGACAGAGACCTACGAGCAGTACTTC.

This chain joins TRBV19 and TRBJ2-1, with TRBD1 identical over 7 bases. There are 13 residues in the CDR3. The V gene end was trimmed by 5 bases and the J gene end by 9 bases; junction bases not matched to a gene: 7. CDR1 and CDR2 (germline): LNHDA, SQIVND (reference sequence). CDR3 sequence reads: CASSPQTGTEQFF. As DNA, the CDR3 is TGTGCCAGTAGTCCCCAGACAGGGACTGAGCAGTTCTTC.

This chain connects TRBV9 to TRBJ2-1, with 7 nucleotides matching TRBD2. Germline lookup yields CDR1 SGDLS and CDR2 YYNGEE. The trim removed 0 bases at V and 5 bases at J, leaving 8 bases unmatched. The CDR3 spans 16 residues. The CDR3 loop reads CASSVEVGGPNNEQFF. The CDR3 region has the DNA TGTGCCAGCAGCGTAGAGGTGGGAGGGCCCAACAATGAGCAGTTCTTC.

V usage is TRBV29-1 and J usage is TRBJ2-4; a weak D match, TRBD2 (6 bases). The CDR3 loop spans 15 amino acids. V was cut by 1 base and J by 0 bases, with 10 bases left in between. Germline CDR1 and CDR2: SQVTM and ANQGSEA. As DNA, the CDR3 is TGCAGCGTTGAAGTGCGGGAAGGAGCCAAAAACATTCAGTACTTC. This sequence encodes CSVEVREGAKNIQYF.

The V call is TRBV4-1, the J call TRBJ2-1, with 9 bases that match TRBD2. The ends lost 0 bases at V and 11 bases at J; junction bases unmatched: 8. This CDR3 is 15 amino acids long. Germline CDR1 MGHRA, CDR2 YSYEKL. The CDR3 loop is CASSQDPAGGPKQFF. The CDR3 nucleotides are TGCGCCAGCAGCCAAGATCCAGCGGGAGGCCCTAAGCAGTTCTTC.

This sequence joins TRBV7-9 and TRBJ1-1, with TRBD1 as a possible D gene (5 bases). Germline V CDR1 and CDR2: SEHNR, FQNEAQ (reference sequence). The V end lost 5 bases, the J end lost 4 bases, and 17 bases lay between the germline ends. This CDR3 region has 15 residues. CDR3 amino acids: CASSEHRLGGTEAFF. Written as DNA, the CDR3 is TGTGCCAGCAGCGAGCACAGGCTGGGAGGCACTGAAGCTTTCTTT.

The chain is built from TRBV7-8 and TRBJ2-7, with D possibly matching TRBD2 (5 bases). CDR3 length equals 13 residues. V was clipped by 1 base and J by 6 bases, with 10 bases between them. Germline V gene sequence: CDR1 SGHVS, CDR2 FQNEAQ. The CDR3 nucleotides are TGTGCCAGCAGCTTAGGAGTGGCGGGCGAGCAGTACTTC. Translating gives CASSLGVAGEQYF.

The V call is TRBV7-9, the J call TRBJ2-7; 10 bases are a match to TRBD1. V was clipped by 5 bases and J by 4 bases; unmatched bases: 5. This CDR3 comprises 14 residues. Germline CDR1 reads SEHNR; CDR2 reads FQNEAQ (reference sequence). The CDR3: CASSGTGAGYEQYF. The CDR3, as DNA: TGTGCCAGCAGCGGGACAGGGGCGGGGTACGAGCAGTACTTC.

This clone was picked up one time. The rearrangement links TRBV12-2 to TRBJ2-5; whether TRBD1, the table's D call, matches the DNA was not checked. TRBV12-2 is listed as a pseudogene. The CDR3 is made up of 18 amino acids. CDR3 nucleotide sequence: TGTGCAAGTCGCCGCCTGAGCCGTTCCAGGGAAGGCGTGGAGACCCAGTACTTC. It codes for CASRRLSRSREGVETQYF.

This clone was counted only a few times. This sample also contains other DNA sequences that code for the same CDR3. This chain uses TRBV2 with TRBJ1-2; TRBD1 matches at 7 bases. V lost 6 bases, J lost 6 bases, and 4 bases stayed unmatched. The CDR3 contains 12 residues. The germline CDR1 and CDR2 sequences are SNHLY and FYNNEI. The DNA of the CDR3 is TGTGCCAGCAGCCCCACAGGGGATGGCTACACCTTC. Amino acid sequence: CASSPTGDGYTF.

V is TRBV5-6 and J is TRBJ2-1; D might be TRBD2 (6 bases). V was trimmed by 4 bases and J by 2 bases, leaving 16 bases between them. Germline V gene sequence: CDR1 SGHDT, CDR2 YYEEEE. The CDR3 length is 16 residues. CDR3 residues: CASSGSGPEPYNEQFF. The CDR3 region has the DNA TGTGCCAGCAGCGGAAGCGGGCCCGAACCCTACAATGAGCAGTTCTTC.

CDR3 in amino acids: CATREYGGELFF. The CDR3 DNA follows: TGTGCCACCCGGGAGTATGGGGGGGAGCTGTTTTTT. The gene calls are TRBV15 and TRBJ2-2; maybe TRBD2 (6 bases). The length of the CDR3 is 12 residues. V dropped 8 bases and J dropped 8 bases, with 12 bases sitting between them. Germline-derived CDR1 and CDR2 are LNHNV and YYDKDF (reference sequence).

The chain joins TRBV5-1 to TRBJ2-1; 8 nucleotides line up with TRBD1. V lost 4 bases to trimming and J lost 9 bases; unmatched junction nucleotides: 3. Germline V gene lookup returns CDR1 SGHRS and CDR2 YFSETQ. This CDR3 has 12 residues. This CDR3 reads CASSGQGSEQFF. The CDR3 nucleotides are TGCGCCAGCAGCGGACAGGGTAGTGAGCAGTTCTTC.

In DNA form, the CDR3 reads TGTGCCAGCAGCCGGAGTTCCCCAGGGACGGGAGGGACTGAAGCTTTCTTT. This sequence encodes CASSRSSPGTGGTEAFF. This sequence joins TRBV28 and TRBJ1-1; a possible D gene is TRBD1 (5 bases). The length of the CDR3 is 17 residues. The V end lost 6 bases, the J end lost 5 bases, and 25 bases lay between the germline ends. Germline V gene sequence: CDR1 MDHEN, CDR2 SYDVKM.